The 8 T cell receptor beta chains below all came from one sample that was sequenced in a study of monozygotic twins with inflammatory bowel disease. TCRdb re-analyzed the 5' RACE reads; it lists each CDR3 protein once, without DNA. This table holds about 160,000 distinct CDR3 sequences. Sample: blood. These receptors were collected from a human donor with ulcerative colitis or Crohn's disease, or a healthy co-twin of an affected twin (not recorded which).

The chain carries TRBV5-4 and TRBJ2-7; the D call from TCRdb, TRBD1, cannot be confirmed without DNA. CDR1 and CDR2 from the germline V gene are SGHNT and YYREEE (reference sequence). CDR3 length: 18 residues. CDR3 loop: CASSLGVGTGAYSYEQYF.

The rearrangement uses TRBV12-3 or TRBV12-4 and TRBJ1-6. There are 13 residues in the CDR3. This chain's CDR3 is CASSIRENSPLHF.

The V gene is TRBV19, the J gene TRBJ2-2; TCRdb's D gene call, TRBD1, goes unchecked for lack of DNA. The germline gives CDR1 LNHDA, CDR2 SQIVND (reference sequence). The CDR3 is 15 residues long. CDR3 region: CASSPPGRHTGELFF.

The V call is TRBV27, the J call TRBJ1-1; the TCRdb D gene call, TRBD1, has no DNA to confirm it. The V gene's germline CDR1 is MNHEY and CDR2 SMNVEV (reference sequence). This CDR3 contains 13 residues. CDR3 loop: CASQNQGYTEAFF.

CDR3 sequence reads: CSARASATPDTQYF. The rearrangement uses TRBV20-1 and TRBJ2-3; with no DNA, the TCRdb D assignment of TRBD2 cannot be verified. There are 14 residues in the CDR3. CDR1 and CDR2 from the germline V gene are DFQATT and SNEGSKA (reference sequence).

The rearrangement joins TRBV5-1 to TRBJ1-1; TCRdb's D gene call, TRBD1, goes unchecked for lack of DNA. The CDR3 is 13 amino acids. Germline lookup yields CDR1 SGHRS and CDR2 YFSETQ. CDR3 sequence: CASSTGGFTEAFF. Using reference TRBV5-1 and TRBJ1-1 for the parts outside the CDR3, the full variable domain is KAGVTQTPRYLIKTRGQQVTLSCSPISGHRSVSWYQQTPGQGLQFLFEYFSETQRNKGNFPGRFSGRQFSNSRSEMNVSTLELGDSALYLCASSTGGFTEAFFGQGTRLTVV.

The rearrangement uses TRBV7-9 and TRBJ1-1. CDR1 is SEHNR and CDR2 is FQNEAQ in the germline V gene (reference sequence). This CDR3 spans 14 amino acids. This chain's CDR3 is CASSLRQFGTEAFF.

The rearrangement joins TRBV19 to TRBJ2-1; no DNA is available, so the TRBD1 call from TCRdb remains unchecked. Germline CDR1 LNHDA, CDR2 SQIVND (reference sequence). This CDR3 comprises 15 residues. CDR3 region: CASSPTERGYNEQFF.